This T cell receptor (beta chain) was profiled in a study of a mutant IDH1 vaccine in newly diagnosed glioma. Clones were read by immunoSEQ multiplex PCR, and TCRdb kept only the in-frame ones, dropping some. The sample yields 23,000 or so clones, about 76% seen once. The CDR3 consists of 11 residues. Germline assignment: CDR1 SGHAT and CDR2 FQNNGV. Points on this clone: Its target is unknown.

The time point was: week 5, during vaccination. Every vaccination contained 300 ug of the mutant IDH1 20-mer peptide and was paired with topical imiquimod. The chain carries TRBV11-2 and TRBJ2-5, with D hard to call. TRBJ2-7 matches the DNA end more closely, so the J call is doubtful. The receptor's source is a man aged 35 to 55 with glioma. Specimen: PBMCs, collected from a glioma patient whose treatment included an IDH1 peptide vaccine. CDR3: CASRSDYEQYF. The CDR3 coding sequence is TGTGCCAGCAGATCGGACTACGAGCAGTACTTC.